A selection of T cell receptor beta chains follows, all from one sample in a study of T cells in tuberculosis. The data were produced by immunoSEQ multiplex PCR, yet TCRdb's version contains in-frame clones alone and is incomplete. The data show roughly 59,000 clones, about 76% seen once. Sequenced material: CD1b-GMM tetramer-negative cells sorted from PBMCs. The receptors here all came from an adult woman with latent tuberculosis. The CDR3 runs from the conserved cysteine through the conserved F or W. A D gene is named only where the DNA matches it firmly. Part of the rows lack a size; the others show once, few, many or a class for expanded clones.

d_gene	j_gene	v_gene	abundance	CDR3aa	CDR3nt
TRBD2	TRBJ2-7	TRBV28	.	CASSSSGRPPYEQYF	TGTGCCAGCAGCAGCAGCGGGAGGCCTCCCTACGAGCAGTACTTC
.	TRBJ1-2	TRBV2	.	CASSESRSGGYTF	TGTGCCAGCAGTGAATCGAGGAGCGGGGGCTACACCTTC
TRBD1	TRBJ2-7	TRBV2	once	CASKTNPGTGGNYEQYF	TGTGCCAGCAAAACAAACCCGGGGACAGGGGGTAACTACGAGCAGTACTTC
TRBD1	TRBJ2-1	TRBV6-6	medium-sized	CASSPRQGSINEQFF	TGTGCCAGCAGTCCCCGACAGGGTTCCATTAATGAGCAGTTCTTC
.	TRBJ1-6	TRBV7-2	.	CASSRRGGMSSYNSPLHF	TGTGCCAGCAGCAGACGGGGGGGTATGAGCTCCTATAATTCACCCCTCCACTTT
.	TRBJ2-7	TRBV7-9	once	CASSTGRVIASYEQYF	TGTGCCAGCAGCACCGGGCGGGTGATAGCTTCCTACGAGCAGTACTTC
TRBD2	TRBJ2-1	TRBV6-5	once	CAAGEGYNEQFF	TGTGCCGCGGGGGAAGGTTACAATGAGCAGTTCTTC
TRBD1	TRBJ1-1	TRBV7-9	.	CASSSRATTGGTEAFF	TGTGCCAGCAGCTCGAGGGCTACGACAGGGGGGACTGAAGCTTTCTTT
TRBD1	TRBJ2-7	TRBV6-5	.	CASGTGGREQYF	TGTGCCAGCGGGACAGGGGGTCGGGAGCAGTACTTC
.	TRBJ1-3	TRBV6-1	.	CASSATGSGNTIYF	TGTGCCAGCAGTGCCACGGGATCTGGAAACACCATATATTTT
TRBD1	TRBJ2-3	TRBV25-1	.	CASSENTRRAGGADTQYF	TGTGCCAGCAGTGAAAATACCCGGCGGGCAGGGGGCGCAGATACGCAGTATTTT
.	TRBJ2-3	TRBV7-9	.	CASSSRISSTDTQYF	TGTGCCAGCAGCTCTAGAATCTCTAGCACAGATACGCAGTATTTT
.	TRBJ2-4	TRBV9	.	CASSETGRDIQYF	TGTGCCAGCAGTGAAACAGGGAGGGACATTCAGTACTTC
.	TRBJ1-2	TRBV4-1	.	CASSHAPGENYGYTF	TGCGCCAGCAGCCATGCGCCAGGGGAAAACTATGGCTACACCTTC
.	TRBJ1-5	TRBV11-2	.	CASSKSDSNQPQHF	TGTGCCAGCAGCAAAAGCGATAGCAATCAGCCCCAGCATTTT
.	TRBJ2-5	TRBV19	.	CASSIVLAARETQYF	TGTGCCAGTAGTATAGTTTTAGCGGCGAGGGAGACCCAGTACTTC
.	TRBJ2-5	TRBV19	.	CASRGGGKTQYF	TGTGCCAGTCGAGGGGGCGGGAAGACCCAGTACTTC
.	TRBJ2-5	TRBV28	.	CASSSRRGAQETQYF	TGTGCCAGCAGTTCCCGTAGAGGAGCACAAGAGACCCAGTACTTC
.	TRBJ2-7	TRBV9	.	CARQGHEQYF	TGTGCCAGACAGGGCCACGAGCAGTACTTC
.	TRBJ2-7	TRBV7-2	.	CASSLAGHRLASYEQYF	TGTGCCAGCAGCTTAGCGGGACATCGCTTAGCCTCCTACGAGCAGTACTTC
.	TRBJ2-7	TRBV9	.	CASSVGAQATYEQYF	TGTGCCAGCAGCGTAGGAGCTCAGGCCACCTACGAGCAGTACTTC
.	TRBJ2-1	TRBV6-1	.	CATSQGGSGYNEQFF	TGTGCCACCAGCCAAGGGGGATCCGGATACAATGAGCAGTTCTTC
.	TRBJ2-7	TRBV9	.	CASSVDFRGEQYF	TGTGCCAGCAGCGTAGATTTCAGGGGCGAGCAGTACTTC
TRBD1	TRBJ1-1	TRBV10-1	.	CASLGQGEVNTEAFF	TGCGCCAGCCTCGGACAGGGAGAGGTGAACACTGAAGCTTTCTTT
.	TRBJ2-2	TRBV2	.	CASSEEQGNTGELFF	TGTGCCAGCAGTGAGGAGCAGGGGAACACCGGGGAGCTGTTTTTT
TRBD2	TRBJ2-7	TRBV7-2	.	CASTLAGGSYEQYF	TGTGCCAGCACACTAGCGGGGGGCTCCTACGAGCAGTACTTC
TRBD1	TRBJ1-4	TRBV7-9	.	CASSLGTGTQEKLFF	TGTGCCAGCAGCTTAGGGACAGGGACTCAAGAAAAACTGTTTTTT
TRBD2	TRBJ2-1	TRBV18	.	CASSPPSAGGKDEQFF	TGTGCCAGCTCACCACCTTCCGCGGGAGGGAAGGATGAGCAGTTCTTC
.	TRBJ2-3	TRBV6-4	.	CASSETGGTDTQYF	TGTGCCAGCAGTGAAACAGGAGGCACAGATACGCAGTATTTT
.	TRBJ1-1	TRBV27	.	CASLPRGRDTEAFF	TGTGCCAGTCTACCCCGGGGGAGGGACACTGAAGCTTTCTTT
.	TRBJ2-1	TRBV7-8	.	CASSRNDRTRSSYNEQFF	TGTGCCAGCAGCCGAAACGATAGGACACGGAGCTCCTACAATGAGCAGTTCTTC
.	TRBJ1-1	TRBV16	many	CASSLEDRNTEAFF	TGTGCCAGCAGCCTAGAGGATAGGAACACTGAAGCTTTCTTT
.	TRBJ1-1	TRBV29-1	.	CSVDGQGRGLNTEAFF	TGCAGCGTTGACGGGCAGGGTAGGGGGTTGAACACTGAAGCTTTCTTT
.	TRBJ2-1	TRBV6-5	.	CASRLFGGHSEQFF	TGTGCCAGCAGGTTGTTCGGGGGGCACAGTGAGCAGTTCTTC
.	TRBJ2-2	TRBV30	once	CAGPGAANTGELFF	TGTGCCGGCCCAGGGGCCGCGAACACCGGGGAGCTGTTTTTT
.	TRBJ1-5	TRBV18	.	CASSIQGGYQPQHF	TGTGCCAGCTCAATCCAAGGGGGATATCAGCCCCAGCATTTT
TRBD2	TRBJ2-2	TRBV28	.	CASSFFRRGGHGTGELFF	TGTGCCAGCAGTTTTTTTAGGCGGGGGGGCCATGGAACCGGGGAGCTGTTTTTT
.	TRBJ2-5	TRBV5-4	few	CASSSDLKGGETQYF	TGTGCCAGCAGCTCCGACCTTAAAGGAGGGGAGACCCAGTACTTC
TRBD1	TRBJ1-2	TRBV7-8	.	CASGQGNGYTF	TGTGCCAGCGGACAGGGGAATGGCTACACCTTC
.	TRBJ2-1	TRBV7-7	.	CASSPGLTSYNEQFF	TGTGCCAGCAGCCCGGGACTGACCTCCTACAATGAGCAGTTCTTC
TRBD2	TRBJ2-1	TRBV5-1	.	CASSFLAGAYNEQFF	TGCGCCAGCAGCTTCCTAGCGGGAGCATACAATGAGCAGTTCTTC
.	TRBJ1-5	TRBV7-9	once	CASSRDFNQPQHF	TGTGCCAGCAGCCGGGACTTCAATCAGCCCCAGCATTTT
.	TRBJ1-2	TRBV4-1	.	CASSPWGGLGGYTF	TGCGCCAGCAGCCCCTGGGGAGGGCTGGGCGGCTACACCTTC
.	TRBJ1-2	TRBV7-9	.	CASSPRPSTGDYGYTF	TGTGCCAGCAGCCCACGACCCTCGACAGGCGATTATGGCTACACCTTC
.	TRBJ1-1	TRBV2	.	CASKGGGAMNTEAFF	TGTGCCAGCAAGGGGGGGGGAGCTATGAACACTGAAGCTTTCTTT
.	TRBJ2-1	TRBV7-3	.	CASSLTQEGEQFF	TGTGCCAGCAGCTTAACCCAGGAAGGCGAGCAGTTCTTC
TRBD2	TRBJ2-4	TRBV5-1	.	CASSLWTSGIAKNIQYF	TGCGCCAGCAGCTTGTGGACTAGCGGAATAGCCAAAAACATTCAGTACTTC
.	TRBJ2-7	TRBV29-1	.	CSVEEGQSYEQYF	TGCAGCGTTGAAGAAGGACAGTCCTACGAGCAGTACTTC
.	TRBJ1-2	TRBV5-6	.	CASSFATGRANYGYTF	TGTGCCAGCAGCTTCGCCACAGGGAGGGCTAACTATGGCTACACCTTC
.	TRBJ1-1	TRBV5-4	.	CASSLWRVGNTEAFF	TGTGCCAGCAGCTTGTGGAGGGTGGGGAACACTGAAGCTTTCTTT
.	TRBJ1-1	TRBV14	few	CASSQTRGGTEAFF	TGTGCCAGCAGCCAAACCCGCGGGGGGACTGAAGCTTTCTTT
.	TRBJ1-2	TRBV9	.	CASSSQTGTNGYTF	TGTGCCAGCAGCTCCCAAACCGGGACAAACGGCTACACCTTC
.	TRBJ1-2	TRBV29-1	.	CSVEERAGEGYTF	TGCAGCGTTGAAGAAAGAGCAGGGGAAGGCTACACCTTC
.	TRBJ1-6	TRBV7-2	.	CASWGQAPNSPPHF	TGTGCCAGCTGGGGGCAGGCACCAAATTCACCCCCCCACTTT
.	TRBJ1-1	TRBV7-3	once	CASSLTPGDPMNTEAFF	TGTGCCAGCAGCTTAACCCCAGGGGACCCGATGAACACTGAAGCTTTCTTT
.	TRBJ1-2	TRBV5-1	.	CASSSSGTTNYGYTF	TGCGCCAGCAGCTCCTCCGGGACAACTAACTATGGCTACACCTTC
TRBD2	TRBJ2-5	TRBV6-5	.	CASSFHASGGQETQYF	TGTGCCAGCAGTTTCCACGCTAGCGGGGGCCAAGAGACCCAGTACTTC
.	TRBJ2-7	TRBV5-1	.	CASSLEQASSYEQYF	TGCGCCAGCAGCTTGGAACAGGCGAGCTCCTACGAGCAGTACTTC
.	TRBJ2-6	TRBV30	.	CACHQGNSGANVLTF	TGTGCCTGCCATCAGGGGAACTCTGGGGCCAACGTCCTGACTTTC